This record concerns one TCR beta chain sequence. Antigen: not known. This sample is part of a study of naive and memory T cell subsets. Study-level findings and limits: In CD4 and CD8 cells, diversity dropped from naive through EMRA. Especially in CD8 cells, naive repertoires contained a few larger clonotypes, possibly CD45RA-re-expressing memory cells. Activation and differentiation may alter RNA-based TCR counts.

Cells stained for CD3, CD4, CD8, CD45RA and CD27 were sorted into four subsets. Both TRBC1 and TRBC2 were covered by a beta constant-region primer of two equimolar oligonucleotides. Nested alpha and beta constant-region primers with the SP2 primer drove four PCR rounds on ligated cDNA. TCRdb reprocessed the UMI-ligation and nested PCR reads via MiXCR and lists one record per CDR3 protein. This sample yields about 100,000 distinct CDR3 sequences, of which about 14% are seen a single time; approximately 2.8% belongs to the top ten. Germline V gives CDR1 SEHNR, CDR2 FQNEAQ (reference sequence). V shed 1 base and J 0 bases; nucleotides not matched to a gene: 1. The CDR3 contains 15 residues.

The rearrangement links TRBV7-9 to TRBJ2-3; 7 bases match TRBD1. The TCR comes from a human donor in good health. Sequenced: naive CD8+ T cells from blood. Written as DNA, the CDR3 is TGTGCCAGCAGCTTAGTCAGGGGGAGCACAGATACGCAGTATTTT. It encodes CASSLVRGSTDTQYF.